A single sample is the source of the 25 T cell receptor beta chains below, sequenced in a study of OX40 agonist ivuxolimab in advanced cancers. Measured with immunoSEQ multiplex PCR; TCRdb has only the in-frame clones, and not every one. The sample holds tens of thousands of clones, about nine tenths seen once. Sequencing used CD4+ or CD8+ T cells sorted from blood, obtained in a trial of the OX40 agonist ivuxolimab. The receptors stem from an adult with an advanced solid tumor such as melanoma, head and neck, liver or kidney cancer.

This clone was picked up one time. The chain is built from TRBV7-2 and TRBJ2-1; no clear D. Per the germline V gene, CDR1 is SGHTA and CDR2 is FQGNSA. V shed 5 bases and J shed 6 bases, with 8 bases lying between them. The length of the CDR3 is 12 residues. The CDR3 bases are TGTGCCAGCAGCCGAGGCACCAATGAGCAGTTCTTC. Protein: CASSRGTNEQFF.

The chain employs TRBV5-1 and TRBJ2-7; D is undetermined. Trimming left V 7 bases short and J 0 bases short, with 5 bases between. The CDR3 sequence is 11 residues long. Germline-derived CDR1 and CDR2 are SGHRS and YFSETQ. In nucleotides, the CDR3 is TGCGCCAGCGCAAGCTCCTACGAGCAGTACTTC. Its protein product is CASASSYEQYF.

The chain carries TRBV10-3 and TRBJ2-1; D remains ambiguous. Trimming took off 2 bases at V and 4 bases at J, with 18 bases between the two ends. CDR3 length: 17 residues. Germline V lookup: CDR1 ENHRY, CDR2 SYGVKD. For the CDR3, the DNA is TGTGCCATCAGTGAGCCATATCTGGCTTTAGGGTACAATGAGCAGTTCTTC. It translates to CAISEPYLALGYNEQFF.

The chain links TRBV18 to TRBJ2-1; D tentatively fits TRBD1 or TRBD2 (5 bases each). V lost 0 bases to trimming and J lost 6 bases, with 6 bases between them. This CDR3 spans 13 amino acids. CDR1 and CDR2 from the germline V gene are KGHSH and LQKENI. In nucleotides, the CDR3 is TGTGCCAGCTCACCACCGGGACCCAATGAGCAGTTCTTC. The encoded protein is CASSPPGPNEQFF.

CDR3 loop: CASSDLHMGFYVEKLFF. CDR3 nucleotides: TGTGCCAGCAGTGACCTACATATGGGGTTCTATGTTGAAAAACTGTTTTTT. The rearrangement joins TRBV6-1 to TRBJ1-4, with unresolved D. The CDR3 is 17 residues long. Germline V CDR1 and CDR2: MNHNS, SASEGT. V was pared by 3 bases and J by 7 bases, with 21 bases between.

The rearrangement links TRBV5-1 to TRBJ2-7; D is perhaps TRBD2 (7 bases). Germline V gene lookup returns CDR1 SGHRS and CDR2 YFSETQ. The CDR3 consists of 14 residues. The V and J ends lost 5 bases and 1 base respectively, with 13 bases between them. Here the CDR3 reads CASSPRGASYEQYF. The DNA for the CDR3 is TGCGCCAGCAGTCCCCGGGGGGCGTCCTACGAGCAGTACTTC. Complete variable domain (other parts from reference TRBV5-1 and TRBJ2-7): KAGVTQTPRYLIKTRGQQVTLSCSPISGHRSVSWYQQTPGQGLQFLFEYFSETQRNKGNFPGRFSGRQFSNSRSEMNVSTLELGDSALYLCASSPRGASYEQYFGPGTRLTVT.

The J gene is TRBJ2-7, the V gene TRBV7-6, with a tentative D call TRBD1 (5 bases). The ends were cut back, 2 bases at V and 3 bases at J, with 5 bases in the middle. Looked up from germline, CDR1 is SGHVS and CDR2 is FNYEAQ. The CDR3 totals 12 residues. CDR3 sequence (DNA): TGTGCCAGCAGCTTACAGGGCTACGAGCAGTACTTC. It translates to CASSLQGYEQYF.

This rearrangement joins TRBV5-4 to TRBJ2-3, with D perhaps matching TRBD2 (5 bases). V shed 0 bases and J shed 0 bases, with 11 bases lying between them. The CDR3 runs to 16 residues. Germline V gives CDR1 SGHNT, CDR2 YYREEE (reference sequence). As DNA, the CDR3 is TGTGCCAGCAGCTTGGGGCGGGCTCCTAGCACAGATACGCAGTATTTT. This encodes CASSLGRAPSTDTQYF.

For the CDR3, the DNA is TGTGCCAGCAGCTTGGGAGCGGGGGGAGCTTTCTTT. Protein sequence: CASSLGAGGAFF. This chain connects TRBV7-9 to TRBJ1-1; D is possibly TRBD1 (5 bases). Trimming took off 3 bases at V and 10 bases at J, with 12 bases between the two ends. Germline CDR1 and CDR2: SEHNR and FQNEAQ (reference sequence). This CDR3 spans 12 amino acids.

This clone was seen a single time. The chain carries TRBV14 and TRBJ2-1; 12 nucleotides match TRBD2. Trimming cost V 2 bases and J 4 bases; bases outside gene matches: 3. This CDR3 is 16 amino acids long. The germline gives CDR1 SGHDN, CDR2 FVKESK. CDR3 sequence reads: CASSQPGLAGYNEQFF. Here the CDR3 DNA reads TGTGCCAGCAGCCAACCAGGACTAGCGGGATACAATGAGCAGTTCTTC.

The chain is built from TRBV7-2 and TRBJ1-1, with TRBD1 as a possible D gene (5 bases). This CDR3 is 15 amino acids long. Germline V CDR1 and CDR2: SGHTA, FQGNSA. V dropped 6 bases and J dropped 1 base, with 15 bases sitting between them. The CDR3 bases are TGTGCCAGCAGTCACTCCGGGACGGCGAACACTGAAGCTTTCTTT. It is translated as CASSHSGTANTEAFF.

The V call is TRBV27, the J call TRBJ1-5, with 10 bases that match TRBD1. With V trimmed by 3 bases and J by 7 bases, 3 bases remained unmatched. The germline gives CDR1 MNHEY, CDR2 SMNVEV (reference sequence). This CDR3 comprises 14 residues. This CDR3 is CASSLTGGTQPQHF. The CDR3 DNA reads TGTGCCAGCAGTTTGACAGGGGGCACACAGCCCCAGCATTTT.

The V and J genes are TRBV5-4 and TRBJ2-5, with 9 bases aligning to TRBD2. V lost 4 bases to trimming and J lost 1 base; unmatched junction nucleotides: 11. Looked up from germline, CDR1 is SGHNT and CDR2 is YYREEE (reference sequence). The length of the CDR3 is 17 residues. CDR3 coding DNA: TGTGCCAGCAGCGCCGGTCTCGGACTAGCGACCCAAGAGACCCAGTACTTC. It codes for CASSAGLGLATQETQYF.

By proportion, this clone is medium-sized (0.01 to 0.1%). The CDR3 DNA follows: TGTGCCAGCGGCCCCCGGGACAGGAGCTACAATGAGCAGTTCTTC. Translation: CASGPRDRSYNEQFF. The chain combines TRBV9 with TRBJ2-1; 8 bases line up with TRBD1. Germline CDR1 and CDR2: SGDLS and YYNGEE. With V trimmed by 7 bases and J by 3 bases, 9 bases remained unmatched. This CDR3 has 15 amino acids.

The J gene is TRBJ2-5, the V gene TRBV7-9; D remains unclear. V lost 2 bases and J lost 0, with 10 bases in between. The CDR3 has 15 residues. In germline, CDR1 is SEHNR, CDR2 FQNEAQ (reference sequence). CDR3 DNA: TGTGCCAGCAGCTTAACTTGGGTCGACCAAGAGACCCAGTACTTC. Amino acid sequence: CASSLTWVDQETQYF.

The chain combines TRBV7-8 with TRBJ2-1; 13 positions match TRBD2. This CDR3 region has 16 residues. CDR1 SGHVS and CDR2 FQNEAQ come from the germline V gene. Germline trimming cut 4 bases from V and 2 bases from J; bases unmatched to any gene: 2. CDR3 protein: CASSSGTSGAYNEQFF. CDR3 DNA sequence: TGTGCCAGCAGCTCCGGGACTAGCGGGGCCTACAATGAGCAGTTCTTC.

The J gene is TRBJ1-2, the V gene TRBV6-5, with D unresolved. Deletions cut 5 bases from V and 6 bases from J, with 10 bases between. Germline values: CDR1 MNHEY, CDR2 SVGAGI. The CDR3 is made up of 12 amino acids. The CDR3 coding sequence is TGTGCCAGCAGTGCGAGGTTGGATGGCTACACCTTC. It is translated as CASSARLDGYTF.

The table lists this clone with a count of one. The chain employs TRBV2 and TRBJ1-4; 9 bases are a match to TRBD1. Losses at the gene ends were 8 bases for V and 5 bases for J; bases not matched to a gene: 9. The CDR3 has 15 residues. Per germline, CDR1 SNHLY and CDR2 FYNNEI. The CDR3 DNA reads as TGTGCCAGCGCCCCCGGGACAGGGACAAATGAAAAACTGTTTTTT. This gives the protein CASAPGTGTNEKLFF.

The chain recombines TRBV28 with TRBJ2-1; 9 nucleotides line up with TRBD2. CDR3 length equals 14 residues. Trimming removed 6 bases from V and 11 bases from J; junction bases left unmatched: 11. Germline loops: CDR1 MDHEN, CDR2 SYDVKM. The CDR3: CASRKAGGTPKQFF. As DNA, the CDR3 is TGTGCCAGCAGAAAAGCGGGAGGTACGCCGAAGCAGTTCTTC.

The chain couples TRBV5-1 to TRBJ2-5; D gene uncertain. V gave up 0 bases and J gave up 1 base, with 7 bases separating them. CDR3 length equals 14 residues. Germline V gives CDR1 SGHRS, CDR2 YFSETQ. The CDR3, as DNA: TGCGCCAGCAGCTTGGAAGGGTTCCAAGAGACCCAGTACTTC. Translation gives CASSLEGFQETQYF.

The chain is built from TRBV5-1 and TRBJ2-4; D uncertain. The V gene lost 4 bases and the J gene lost 0 bases, with 14 bases spanning the gap. The CDR3 contains 16 residues. Germline assignment: CDR1 SGHRS and CDR2 YFSETQ. In DNA form, the CDR3 reads TGCGCCAGCAGCGCTGGCCTACGGCAAGCCAAAAACATTCAGTACTTC. As protein: CASSAGLRQAKNIQYF.

The V gene is TRBV30, the J gene TRBJ2-7; no firm D call. This CDR3 contains 11 residues. CDR1 and CDR2 (germline): GTSNPN, SVGIG (reference sequence). V was cut by 4 bases and J by 2 bases, with 6 bases left in between. CDR3 in DNA: TGTGCCTGGAAGGTAACCTACGAGCAGTACTTC. Translation: CAWKVTYEQYF. Combining the CDR3 with reference TRBV30 and TRBJ2-7 gives the whole variable domain SQTIHQWPATLVQPVGSPLSLECTVEGTSNPNLYWYRQAAGRGLQLLFYSVGIGQISSEVPQNLSASRPQDRQFILSSKKLLLSDSGFYLCAWKVTYEQYFGPGTRLTVT.

This clone was seen once. V and J are TRBV6-4 and TRBJ2-3; 8 nucleotides align to TRBD2. V lost 3 bases to trimming and J lost 7 bases; unmatched junction nucleotides: 9. The CDR3 loop spans 15 amino acids. The germline gives CDR1 MRHNA, CDR2 SNTAGT. DNA of the CDR3: TGTGCCAGCAGTGAGGCGAGCGGGAGTGGATATACGCAGTATTTT. Its translation: CASSEASGSGYTQYF.

This clone was detected only a few times. The rearrangement links TRBV7-3 to TRBJ2-5; D remains ambiguous. The ends were cut back, 1 base at V and 2 bases at J, with 5 bases in the middle. The CDR3 is made up of 13 amino acids. Germline CDR1 and CDR2: SGHTA and FQGTGA. CDR3 nucleotides: TGTGCCAGCAGCTTAAGCTCACAAGAGACCCAGTACTTC. Its translation: CASSLSSQETQYF.

This rearrangement joins TRBV4-2 to TRBJ2-7; D remains unclear. Trimming removed 0 bases at V and 6 bases at J, with 18 bases between. The CDR3 is made up of 16 amino acids. In germline, CDR1 is LGHNA, CDR2 YNFKEQ. The CDR3 nucleotides read TGTGCCAGCAGCCAAGAGACAACGGGTAGTATGTCCGAGCAGTACTTC. This codes for CASSQETTGSMSEQYF.